This T cell receptor (beta chain) was sequenced for a study of blood T cells in healthy people across ages. The second PCR ran about 6 to 11 cycles with a sample-barcoded 5' primer and J-beta primers. TCRdb reanalysed the 5' RACE reads using MiXCR and keeps one entry per CDR3 protein. This repertoire shows about 1.8 million distinct CDR3 sequences, roughly 52% found once; its top ten account for approximately 2%. The V gene's germline CDR1 is DFQATT and CDR2 SNEGSKA (reference sequence). This CDR3 comprises 12 residues. Trimming shortened V by 2 bases and J by 2 bases, and 7 bases separated the two germline ends. About this clonotype: The antigen remains unidentified.

Study findings and constraints: Observed TCR beta diversity showed a strong correlation with the percentage of naive T cells as measured by flow cytometry.

The specimen sequenced was blood. The gene calls are TRBV20-1 and TRBJ2-7; D unresolved. This TCR came from a woman between 40 and 50 years old in good health. In nucleotides, the CDR3 is TGCAGTGCTAGAAGGCCCACCTACGAGCAGTACTTC. This sequence encodes CSARRPTYEQYF.